A single sample gave rise to the 28 T cell receptor beta chains below, sequenced in a study of T-cell memory formation after mild COVID-19. Each CDR3 protein gets one entry after TCRdb re-called the 5' RACE reads with MiXCR. The table includes approximately 260,000 distinct CDR3 sequences, around 17% detected once. The specimen sequenced was PBMCs or a T cell subset sorted from them (not recorded which). These receptors were obtained from a man between 18 and 29 years old who had mild COVID-19 (a few samples of this study predate the infection). Cell type and time point are not known.

The chain is built from TRBV10-3 and TRBJ2-5; TRBD1 aligns across 9 bases. The CDR3 covers 19 residues. Trimming took 3 bases from V and 1 from J; bases not matched to a gene: 15. CDR1 and CDR2 (germline): ENHRY, SYGVKD. This chain's CDR3 is CAISDFGTGIGWSQETQYF. In DNA, the CDR3 is TGTGCCATCAGTGATTTCGGGACAGGGATAGGGTGGAGCCAAGAGACCCAGTACTTC.

V is TRBV24-1 and J is TRBJ2-7, with 9 bases that match TRBD2. In germline, CDR1 is KGHDR, CDR2 SFDVKD. V lost 11 bases to trimming and J lost 5 bases; unmatched junction nucleotides: 6. The length of the CDR3 is 12 residues. Here the CDR3 reads CASKRGANEQYV. The CDR3 nucleotides are TGTGCCAGCAAGCGGGGGGCCAACGAGCAGTACGTC.

There are a few counts of this clonotype. The junction differs from germline at one of its ends, possibly a read error. The chain joins TRBV7-7 to TRBJ2-5; no definite D call. The CDR3 runs 14 residues. From germline, CDR1 is SSHAT and CDR2 FNYEAQ (reference sequence). The CDR3 DNA reads as TGTGCTAGCAGCTTAGACGGCACCCACGCGCCCCAGTACTTC. Protein: CASSLDGTHAPQYF.

This clonotype has more than one count but fewer than ten. V usage is TRBV11-2 and J usage is TRBJ2-7; D not resolved. V was trimmed by 5 bases and J by 2 bases, leaving 13 bases between them. Germline V gene lookup returns CDR1 SGHAT and CDR2 FQNNGV. CDR3 length: 14 amino acids. In DNA form, the CDR3 reads TGTGCCAGCAGCCCGGTGACCGCACCCTACGAGCAGTACTTC. Its protein product is CASSPVTAPYEQYF.

This clonotype was found a few times. The V call is TRBV7-6, the J call TRBJ1-4; D might be TRBD1 (6 bases). This CDR3 has 16 residues. Germline-derived CDR1 and CDR2 are SGHVS and FNYEAQ. V gave up 5 bases and J gave up 7 bases, with 20 bases separating them. The CDR3 region has the DNA TGTGCCAGCAGCCCCCAGCCGGACAGCCCCGGTGAAAAACTGTTTTTT. This translates into CASSPQPDSPGEKLFF.

The chain links TRBV24-1 to TRBJ1-2, with 8 nucleotides matching TRBD1. V lost 5 bases, J lost 4 bases, and 11 bases stayed unmatched. The CDR3 has 16 residues. Germline CDR1 and CDR2: KGHDR and SFDVKD. Written as DNA, the CDR3 is TGTGCCACCAGTGCCCCGAGCAGGGGGCGCGGCTATGGCTACACCTTC. This translates into CATSAPSRGRGYGYTF.

In this sample, this clonotype turned up a few times. This chain connects TRBV5-1 to TRBJ1-2, with D tentatively TRBD1 (5 bases). The CDR3 has 12 residues. V was cut by 5 bases and J by 1 base, with 6 bases left in between. Germline V gene data show CDR1 as SGHRS and CDR2 as YFSETQ. As DNA, the CDR3 is TGCGCCAGCAGGACAGATAACTATGGCTACACCTTC. Protein: CASRTDNYGYTF.

The rearrangement links TRBV4-1 to TRBJ2-7; a possible D gene is TRBD2 (7 bases). Between the trimmed V and J ends, which lost 4 bases and 3 bases, there was a span of 16 bases. CDR1 and CDR2 (germline): MGHRA, YSYEKL. This CDR3 has 15 residues. As DNA, the CDR3 is TGCGCCAGCAGCCTAAGAGACGGGGGGCGCTACGAGCAGTACGTC. The encoded protein is CASSLRDGGRYEQYV.

This clonotype was observed many times. The rearrangement links TRBV7-2 to TRBJ2-5; D uncertain. Trimming shortened V by 2 bases and J by 5 bases, and 6 bases separated the two germline ends. In germline, CDR1 is SGHTA, CDR2 FQGNSA. The CDR3 contains 12 residues. CDR3 DNA: TGTGCCAGCAGCTTAAATGGGGAGACCCAGTACTTC. Residues: CASSLNGETQYF.

The table lists this clonotype with a few counts. The chain couples TRBV7-2 to TRBJ2-1; TRBD2 might be the D (5 bases). The CDR3 is made up of 14 amino acids. Germline CDR1 is SGHTA and CDR2 is FQGNSA. Trimming took 4 bases from V and 4 from J, leaving 11 bases between them. The chain's CDR3 is CASSSLPGYNEQFF. The CDR3 bases are TGTGCCAGCAGCTCCCTCCCGGGGTACAATGAGCAGTTCTTC. The variable domain in full, with the rest retrieved from reference TRBV7-2 and TRBJ2-1, is GAGVSQSPSNKVTEKGKDVELRCDPISGHTALYWYRQSLGQGLEFLIYFQGNSAPDKSGLPSDRFSAERTGGSVSTLTIQRTQQEDSAVYLCASSSLPGYNEQFFGPGTRLTVL.

This clonotype occurred many times. The chain has TRBV14 and TRBJ2-1; D unresolved. The CDR3 runs to 17 residues. Germline V gives CDR1 SGHDN, CDR2 FVKESK. Trimming removed 4 bases from V and 8 bases from J, with 24 bases in between. The CDR3: CASSPTRASRLWHEQFF. DNA for the CDR3: TGTGCCAGCAGCCCCACTCGGGCCAGCCGCTTATGGCATGAGCAGTTCTTC.

The chain carries TRBV6-1 and TRBJ2-4; possibly TRBD1 for D (6 bases). V was pared by 4 bases and J by 8 bases, with 6 bases between. Germline V gene lookup returns CDR1 MNHNS and CDR2 SASEGT. The CDR3 is 11 amino acids. The CDR3 is CASSGGHIQYF. DNA for the CDR3: TGTGCCAGCAGTGGGGGGCACATTCAGTACTTC.

V usage is TRBV7-2 and J usage is TRBJ2-3, with a tentative D call TRBD2 (5 bases). Trimming left V 5 bases short and J 6 bases short, with 21 bases between. This CDR3 contains 16 residues. CDR1 is SGHTA and CDR2 is FQGNSA in the germline V gene. CDR3 sequence: CASSLGGFRVEDTQYF. CDR3 DNA: TGTGCCAGCAGCCTAGGAGGTTTTAGGGTCGAGGATACGCAGTATTTT.

This clonotype came up a few times. CDR3 sequence reads: CASGLRGGEGYTF. Written as DNA, the CDR3 is TGTGCTAGTGGTCTCCGCGGGGGTGAAGGCTACACCTTC. This sequence joins TRBV12-5 and TRBJ1-2; weak D call: TRBD1 (5 bases). Trimming removed 5 bases from V and 8 bases from J, with 15 bases in between. CDR1 LGHNT and CDR2 FRNRAP come from the germline V gene. CDR3 length: 13 residues.

This chain connects TRBV7-9 to TRBJ2-7; D uncertain. The CDR3 contains 13 residues. CDR1 is SEHNR and CDR2 is FQNEAQ in the germline V gene (reference sequence). Trimming cost V 5 bases and J 4 bases, with 12 bases left between them. The CDR3 DNA reads TGTGCCAGCAGCCCCGGACGAGGTTACGAGCAGTACGTC. It translates to CASSPGRGYEQYV.

In its sample, this clonotype was seen a few times. V gene TRBV5-6 combines with J gene TRBJ1-1, with D perhaps matching TRBD1 (5 bases). CDR1 is SGHDT, CDR2 YYEEEE, per germline. CDR3 size: 14 residues. V gave up 4 bases and J gave up 5 bases, with 15 bases separating them. The DNA of the CDR3 is TGTGCCAGCAGCCTCCCGACAGTGAGGACTGAAGCTTTCTTT. As protein: CASSLPTVRTEAFF.

The chain carries TRBV6-5 and TRBJ2-2, with TRBD2 matching over 10 bases. Per the germline V gene, CDR1 is MNHEY and CDR2 is SVGAGI. Trimming took 5 bases from V and 4 from J; bases not matched to a gene: 7. The CDR3 covers 16 residues. In DNA, the CDR3 is TGTGCCAGCAGTCGCCCCAGCGGGGGGGGCACCGGGGAGCTGTTTTTT. Its translation: CASSRPSGGGTGELFF.

This clonotype turned up a few times. CDR3 loop: CASSLAQGYNEQFF. CDR3 in DNA: TGCGCCAGCAGCTTGGCACAGGGATACAATGAGCAGTTCTTC. This rearrangement joins TRBV5-1 to TRBJ2-1; D is possibly TRBD1 (6 bases). V was clipped by 0 bases and J by 4 bases, with 8 bases between them. The V gene's germline CDR1 is SGHRS and CDR2 YFSETQ. The CDR3 has 14 residues.

This clonotype has just a few counts. The chain employs TRBV7-9 and TRBJ2-3; the match to TRBD1 covers 7 bases. CDR1 is SEHNR and CDR2 is FQNEAQ in the germline V gene (reference sequence). This CDR3 region has 15 residues. After removal of 1 base from V and 5 bases from J, the junction contained 6 bases not matched to a gene. The CDR3 DNA reads as TGTGCCAGCAGCTTAGAGGGGGCACTTGGAGATACGCAGTATTTT. It codes for CASSLEGALGDTQYF. The complete variable domain, with remaining parts taken from reference TRBV7-9 and TRBJ2-3, reads DTGVSQNPRHKITKRGQNVTFRCDPISEHNRLYWYRQTLGQGPEFLTYFQNEAQLEKSRLLSDRFSAERPKGSFSTLEIQRTEQGDSAMYLCASSLEGALGDTQYFGPGTRLTVL.

This clonotype was found a few times. The chain links TRBV30 to TRBJ2-7; TRBD1 aligns across 10 bases. The CDR3 has 14 amino acids. V gave up 2 bases and J gave up 3 bases; unmatched junction bases: 4. Germline V CDR1 and CDR2: GTSNPN, SVGIG (reference sequence). The CDR3, as DNA: TGTGCCTGGAGTAGGGACAGGGGTTACTACGAGCAGTACTTC. Amino acid sequence: CAWSRDRGYYEQYF.

The chain employs TRBV7-2 and TRBJ1-5; weak D call: TRBD1 (6 bases). There are 12 residues in the CDR3. The ends were cut back, 5 bases at V and 6 bases at J, with 8 bases in the middle. Per the germline V gene, CDR1 is SGHTA and CDR2 is FQGNSA. CDR3: CASSHRVQPQHF. In nucleotides, the CDR3 is TGTGCCAGCAGCCACAGGGTTCAGCCCCAGCATTTT.

This chain uses TRBV20-1 with TRBJ1-1; a weak D match, TRBD1 (5 bases). This CDR3 contains 14 residues. The V gene's germline CDR1 is DFQATT and CDR2 SNEGSKA (reference sequence). Deletions cut 1 base from V and 8 bases from J, with 17 bases between. The CDR3 loop reads CSARGGAGRSEAFF. The CDR3 bases are TGCAGTGCTAGAGGAGGGGCAGGTCGGTCAGAAGCTTTCTTT.

V gene TRBV7-2 combines with J gene TRBJ2-5, with 7 bases that match TRBD1. CDR1 SGHTA and CDR2 FQGNSA come from the germline V gene. With 5 bases clipped from V and 2 bases from J, the junction kept 8 bases outside the gene matches. This CDR3 is built from 15 residues. CDR3 nucleotides: TGTGCCAGCAGCCCGCAGAGGGGGCGACAAGAGACCCAGTACTTC. The encoded protein is CASSPQRGRQETQYF.

This chain connects TRBV5-1 to TRBJ2-1; TRBD2 is a possible D gene (5 bases). V was clipped by 4 bases and J by 14 bases, with 25 bases between them. The length of the CDR3 is 15 residues. CDR1 and CDR2 from the germline V gene are SGHRS and YFSETQ. The chain's CDR3 is CASSQAPGLEGFKFF. The CDR3 nucleotides read TGCGCCAGCAGCCAGGCCCCGGGCCTAGAGGGTTTTAAGTTCTTC. The full variable domain, in which reference TRBV5-1 and TRBJ2-1 provide the parts outside the CDR3, is KAGVTQTPRYLIKTRGQQVTLSCSPISGHRSVSWYQQTPGQGLQFLFEYFSETQRNKGNFPGRFSGRQFSNSRSEMNVSTLELGDSALYLCASSQAPGLEGFKFFGPGTRLTVL.

A few counts support this clonotype. J is TRBJ2-1 and V is TRBV13; no clear D. V was cut by 1 base and J by 5 bases, with 6 bases left in between. The CDR3 has 13 amino acids. The germline V gene has CDR1 PRHDT and CDR2 FYEKMQ (reference sequence). The CDR3 region has the DNA TGTGCCAGCAGCTTAGACTTGAACAATGAGCAGTTCTTC. As protein: CASSLDLNNEQFF.

CDR3 DNA: TGTGCCAGCAGCCAGGGATTGACCTACGAGCAGTACTTC. As protein: CASSQGLTYEQYF. This chain uses TRBV3-1 with TRBJ2-7; D is uncertain. V lost 3 bases, J lost 2 bases, and 8 bases lay in between. The V gene's germline CDR1 is LGHDT and CDR2 YNNKEL (reference sequence). The CDR3 has 13 amino acids.

This clonotype was recorded a few times. The genes are TRBV2 and TRBJ1-5; a weak D match, TRBD1 (5 bases). Germline lookup yields CDR1 SNHLY and CDR2 FYNNEI. The CDR3 runs 15 residues. V dropped 4 bases and J dropped 0 bases, with 10 bases sitting between them. CDR3 coding DNA: TGTGCCAGCAGTGGGCCGACAGTTAGCAATCAGCCCCAGCATTTT. Translating it yields CASSGPTVSNQPQHF.

This clonotype was recorded a few times. The chain joins TRBV7-2 to TRBJ2-1, with D perhaps assigned TRBD1 or TRBD2 (7 bases each). The CDR3 contains 12 residues. Between the trimmed V and J ends, which lost 8 bases and 13 bases, there was a span of 18 bases. Germline V gene sequence: CDR1 SGHTA, CDR2 FQGNSA. The CDR3 nucleotides read TGTGCCAGCGGACTAGAGGACAGGTCTCAGTTCTTC. Translation: CASGLEDRSQFF.